This T cell receptor beta chain stems from a study of response to subunit inactivated influenza vaccine. Study results and caveats: Each seasonal influenza vaccination recruits few new T cells, the authors suggested.

Details on this clonotype: What it binds is not known.

The CDR3 is 13 residues long. CDR1 is MNHEY, CDR2 SMNVEV, per germline (reference sequence). Trimming cost V 7 bases and J 5 bases; bases outside gene matches: 5. TCRdb reprocessed the RT-PCR reads via MiXCR and lists one record per CDR3 protein. The sample lists a few hundred thousand distinct CDR3 sequences, roughly 11% seen once, with less than 15% in the top ten. The clonotype was recovered from a man aged 50-59 years who received an inactivated influenza vaccine. The J gene is TRBJ2-5, the V gene TRBV27; 9 nucleotides line up with TRBD1. The starting material was PBMCs from blood, obtained about 40 days after vaccination. Here the CDR3 DNA reads TGTGCCAGCAAACAGGGGGCCGGGGAGACCCAGTACTTC. Translated, it gives CASKQGAGETQYF.